This T cell receptor beta chain appears in the sequencing data of a study of control samples from healthy donors and cancer patients. Only in-frame clones appear in the TCRdb table, and some are missing; sequencing was by immunoSEQ multiplex PCR. This table has 80,000 to 100,000 clones, 79% appearing once. V was pared by 5 bases and J by 6 bases, with 4 bases of the junction left unmatched. Germline CDR1 is SGHRS and CDR2 is YFSETQ. The CDR3 length is 14 residues. The source is a woman aged 25 to 39 in good health. The chain joins TRBV5-1 to TRBJ1-6, with 8 bases matching TRBD1. The specimen was blood. In nucleotides, the CDR3 is TGCGCCAGCAGATCGGGACAGGTTAATTCACCCCTCCACTTT. Amino acids: CASRSGQVNSPLHF.